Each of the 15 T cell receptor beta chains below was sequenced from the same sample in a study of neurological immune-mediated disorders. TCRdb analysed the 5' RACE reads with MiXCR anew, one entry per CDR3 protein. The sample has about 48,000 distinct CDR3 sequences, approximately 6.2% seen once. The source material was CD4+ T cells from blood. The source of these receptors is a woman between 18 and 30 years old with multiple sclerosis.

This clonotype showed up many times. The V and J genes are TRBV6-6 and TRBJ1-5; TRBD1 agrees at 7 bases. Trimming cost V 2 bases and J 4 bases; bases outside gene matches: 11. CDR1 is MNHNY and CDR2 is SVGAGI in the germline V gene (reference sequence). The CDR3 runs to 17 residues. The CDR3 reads CASSYPLDRAQNQPQHF. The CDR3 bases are TGTGCCAGCAGTTACCCTTTAGACAGGGCCCAGAATCAGCCCCAGCATTTT.

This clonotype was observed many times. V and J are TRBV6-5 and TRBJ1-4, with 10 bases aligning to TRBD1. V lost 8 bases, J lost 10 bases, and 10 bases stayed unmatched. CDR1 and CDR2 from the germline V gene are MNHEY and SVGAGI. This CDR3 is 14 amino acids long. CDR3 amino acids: CASCAGQGWGKLFF. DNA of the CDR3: TGTGCCAGCTGCGCGGGACAGGGGTGGGGAAAACTGTTTTTT.

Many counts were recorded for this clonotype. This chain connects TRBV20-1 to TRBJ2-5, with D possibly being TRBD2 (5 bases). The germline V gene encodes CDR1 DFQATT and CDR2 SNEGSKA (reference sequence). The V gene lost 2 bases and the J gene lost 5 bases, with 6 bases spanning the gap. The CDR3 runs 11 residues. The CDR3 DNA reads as TGCAGTGCTAGACGAGGGGAGACCCAGTACTTC. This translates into CSARRGETQYF.

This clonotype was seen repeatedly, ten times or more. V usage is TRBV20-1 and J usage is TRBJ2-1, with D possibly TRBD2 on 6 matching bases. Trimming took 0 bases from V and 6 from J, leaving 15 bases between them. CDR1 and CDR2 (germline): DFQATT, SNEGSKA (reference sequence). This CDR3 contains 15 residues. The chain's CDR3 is CSAREGLFRGNEQFF. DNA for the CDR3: TGCAGTGCTAGAGAAGGACTATTTCGGGGCAATGAGCAGTTCTTC.

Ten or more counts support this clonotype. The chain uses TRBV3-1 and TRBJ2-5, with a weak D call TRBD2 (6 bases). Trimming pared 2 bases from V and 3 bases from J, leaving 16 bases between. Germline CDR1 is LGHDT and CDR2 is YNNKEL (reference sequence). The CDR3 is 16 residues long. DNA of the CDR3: TGTGCCAGCAGCCAAAGCGGCGGGGCTGGGGAAGAGACCCAGTACTTC. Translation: CASSQSGGAGEETQYF.

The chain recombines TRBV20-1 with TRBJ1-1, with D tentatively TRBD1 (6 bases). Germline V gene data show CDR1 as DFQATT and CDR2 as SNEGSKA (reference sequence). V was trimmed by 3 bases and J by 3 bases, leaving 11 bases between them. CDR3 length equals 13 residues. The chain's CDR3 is CSASKGGHTEAFF. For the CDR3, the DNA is TGCAGTGCTAGTAAGGGGGGGCACACTGAAGCTTTCTTT.

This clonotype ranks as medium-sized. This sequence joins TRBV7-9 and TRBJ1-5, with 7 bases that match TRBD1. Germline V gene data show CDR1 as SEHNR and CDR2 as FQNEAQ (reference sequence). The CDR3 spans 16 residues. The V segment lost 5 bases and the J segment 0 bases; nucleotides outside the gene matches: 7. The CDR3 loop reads CASSPGTAHSNQPQHF. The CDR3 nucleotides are TGTGCCAGCAGCCCCGGGACAGCTCATAGCAATCAGCCCCAGCATTTT.

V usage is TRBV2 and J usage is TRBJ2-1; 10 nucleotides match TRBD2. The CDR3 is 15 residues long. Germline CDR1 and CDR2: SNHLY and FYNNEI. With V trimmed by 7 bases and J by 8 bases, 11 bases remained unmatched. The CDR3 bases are TGTGCCAGCAAGGAGCGGGGGGGCTCATATTATGAGCAGTTCTTC. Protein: CASKERGGSYYEQFF.

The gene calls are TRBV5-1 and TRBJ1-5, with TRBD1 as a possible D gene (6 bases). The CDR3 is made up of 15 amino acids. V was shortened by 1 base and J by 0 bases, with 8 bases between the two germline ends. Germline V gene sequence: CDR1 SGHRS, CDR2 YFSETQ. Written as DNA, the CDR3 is TGCGCCAGCAGCTTGACAGGGAATAGCAATCAGCCCCAGCATTTT. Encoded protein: CASSLTGNSNQPQHF.

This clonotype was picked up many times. The DNA of the CDR3 is TGTGCCAGCAGGTCAACCACAGGGGGAGGGGAGACCCAGTACTTC. This encodes CASRSTTGGGETQYF. V gene TRBV7-2 combines with J gene TRBJ2-5; D possibly corresponds to TRBD1 (8 bases). Germline loops: CDR1 SGHTA, CDR2 FQGNSA. The CDR3 is 15 residues long. Trimming cost V 6 bases and J 5 bases, with 19 bases left between them.

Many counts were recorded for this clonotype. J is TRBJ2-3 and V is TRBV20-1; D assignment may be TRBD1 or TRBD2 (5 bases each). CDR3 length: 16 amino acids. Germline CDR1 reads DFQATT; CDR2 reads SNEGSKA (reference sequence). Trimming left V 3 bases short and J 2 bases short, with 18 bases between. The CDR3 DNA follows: TGCAGTGCTAGCCGTTACCGGGACGGAGTCACAGATACGCAGTATTTT. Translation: CSASRYRDGVTDTQYF.

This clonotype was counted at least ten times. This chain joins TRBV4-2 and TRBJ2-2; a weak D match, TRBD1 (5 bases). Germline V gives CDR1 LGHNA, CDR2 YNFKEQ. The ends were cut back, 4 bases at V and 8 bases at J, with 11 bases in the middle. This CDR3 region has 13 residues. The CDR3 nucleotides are TGTGCCAGCAGCCCCAGGGTTTCGGGGGAGCTGTTTTTT. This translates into CASSPRVSGELFF.

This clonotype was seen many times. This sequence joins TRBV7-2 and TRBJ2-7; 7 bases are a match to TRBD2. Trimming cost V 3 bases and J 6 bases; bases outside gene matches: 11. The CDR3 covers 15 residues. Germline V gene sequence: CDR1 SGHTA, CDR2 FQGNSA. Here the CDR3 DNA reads TGTGCCAGCAGCTTCAATGGGAGGGCCGGGGGCGAGCAGTACGTC. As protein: CASSFNGRAGGEQYV.

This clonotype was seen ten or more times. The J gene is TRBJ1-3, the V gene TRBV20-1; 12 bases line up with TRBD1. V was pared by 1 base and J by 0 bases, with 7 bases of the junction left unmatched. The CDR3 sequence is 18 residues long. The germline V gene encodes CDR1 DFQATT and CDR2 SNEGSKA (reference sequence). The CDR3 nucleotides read TGCAGTGCTAGAGGGGGACAGGGGGCATGGGGCTCTGGAAACACCATATATTTT. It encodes CSARGGQGAWGSGNTIYF.

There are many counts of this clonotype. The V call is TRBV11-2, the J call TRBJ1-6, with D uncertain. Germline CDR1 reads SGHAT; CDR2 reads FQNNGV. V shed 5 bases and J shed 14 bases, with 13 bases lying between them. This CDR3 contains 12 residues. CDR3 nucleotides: TGTGCCAGCAGCACTGAGGGCTTTACCCTCCACTTT. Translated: CASSTEGFTLHF.